These T cell receptor beta chains were read from a single sample in a study of stem cell transplantation in POMP-related autoinflammatory disease. TCRdb's copy holds only in-frame clones and misses some; the assay was immunoSEQ multiplex PCR. The repertoire consists of some 31,000 clones, with roughly 88% occurring once and the leading ten covering over 0.65%. This sample comprised CD4+ T cells from PBMCs, obtained before stem cell transplantation. Source of these receptors: a human donor with POMP-related autoinflammation and immune dysregulation (PRAID). Both conserved end residues are part of each CDR3. Each record gives: clone size, D gene, J gene, CDR3 length, V gene, CDR3 DNA, CDR3 protein. A D gene is named only where the DNA matches it firmly. The listing skips clone size in some rows; elsewhere it reads once, few, many or a size class.

clone_size: -
d_call: -
j_call: TRBJ1-1
cdr3_length: 14
v_call: TRBV11-2
cdr3_nt: TGTGCCAGCAGCCTCCACCCAGGGAACACTGAAGCTTTCTTT
cdr3_aa: CASSLHPGNTEAFF

clone_size: -
d_call: -
j_call: TRBJ2-1
cdr3_length: 18
v_call: TRBV7-3
cdr3_nt: TGTGCCAGCAGCCGTGTCGGACACCGGGACTCTTCCTACAATGAGCAGTTCTTC
cdr3_aa: CASSRVGHRDSSYNEQFF

clone_size: -
d_call: TRBD1
j_call: TRBJ2-7
cdr3_length: 14
v_call: TRBV6-1
cdr3_nt: TGTGCCAGCAGTCTAGGACAGGGGGCATACGAGCAGTACTTC
cdr3_aa: CASSLGQGAYEQYF

clone_size: -
d_call: -
j_call: TRBJ2-6
cdr3_length: 15
v_call: TRBV5-1
cdr3_nt: TGCGCCAGCAGCTTGGGTGGCTCTGGGGCCAACGTCCTGACTTTC
cdr3_aa: CASSLGGSGANVLTF

clone_size: -
d_call: TRBD2
j_call: TRBJ2-3
cdr3_length: 14
v_call: TRBV5-1
cdr3_nt: TGCGCCAGCAGCCACGGACTAGCGGGAGATACGCAGTATTTT
cdr3_aa: CASSHGLAGDTQYF

clone_size: -
d_call: TRBD2
j_call: TRBJ2-3
cdr3_length: 16
v_call: TRBV5-4
cdr3_nt: TGTGCCAGCAGCCTAAGGGCGGGGGGTCGTACAGATACGCAGTATTTT
cdr3_aa: CASSLRAGGRTDTQYF

clone_size: -
d_call: TRBD2
j_call: TRBJ2-1
cdr3_length: 16
v_call: TRBV18
cdr3_nt: TGTGCCAGCTCACCAAATAGCGGGAGGGGTTACAATGAGCAGTTCTTC
cdr3_aa: CASSPNSGRGYNEQFF

clone_size: once
d_call: TRBD1
j_call: TRBJ1-1
cdr3_length: 15
v_call: TRBV28
cdr3_nt: TGTGCCAGCAGTCTCAACGGACAGGGGGGGACTGAAGCTTTCTTT
cdr3_aa: CASSLNGQGGTEAFF

clone_size: once
d_call: -
j_call: TRBJ2-1
cdr3_length: 14
v_call: TRBV27
cdr3_nt: TGTGCCAGCAGTACCGGGACCCGAAACAATGAGCAGTTCTTC
cdr3_aa: CASSTGTRNNEQFF

clone_size: -
d_call: -
j_call: TRBJ2-3
cdr3_length: 15
v_call: TRBV2
cdr3_nt: TGTGCCAGCAGTGGGCAGTGGGACAGCACAGATACGCAGTATTTT
cdr3_aa: CASSGQWDSTDTQYF

clone_size: -
d_call: TRBD1
j_call: TRBJ1-1
cdr3_length: 11
v_call: TRBV6-5
cdr3_nt: TGTGCCAGCAGCGGACAGGGTTGGGCTTTCTTT
cdr3_aa: CASSGQGWAFF

clone_size: -
d_call: -
j_call: TRBJ2-2
cdr3_length: 16
v_call: TRBV7-9
cdr3_nt: TGTGCCAGCAGCCCCAGATCGGGGCAGGGAACCGGGGAGCTGTTTTTT
cdr3_aa: CASSPRSGQGTGELFF

clone_size: -
d_call: TRBD1
j_call: TRBJ1-1
cdr3_length: 14
v_call: TRBV28
cdr3_nt: TGTGCCAGCAGTTTAGTGACAGGGGCGACCCAAGCTTTCTTT
cdr3_aa: CASSLVTGATQAFF

clone_size: -
d_call: -
j_call: TRBJ1-2
cdr3_length: 15
v_call: TRBV4-2
cdr3_nt: TGTGCCAGCAGCCAAGAAGCAGGGTTCGGCTATGGCTACACCTTC
cdr3_aa: CASSQEAGFGYGYTF

clone_size: -
d_call: TRBD2
j_call: TRBJ2-3
cdr3_length: 13
v_call: TRBV6-1
cdr3_nt: TGTGCCAGCAGTGGACTAGCGACAGATACGCAGTATTTT
cdr3_aa: CASSGLATDTQYF

clone_size: -
d_call: -
j_call: TRBJ1-3
cdr3_length: 18
v_call: TRBV7-9
cdr3_nt: TGTGCCAGCAGCTTACCGGGGGTAGAGGGTAGCTCTGGAAACACCATATATTTT
cdr3_aa: CASSLPGVEGSSGNTIYF

clone_size: -
d_call: TRBD1
j_call: TRBJ1-2
cdr3_length: 13
v_call: TRBV5-6
cdr3_nt: TGTGCCAGCAGCAAAACAGGGGGCTATGGCTACACCTTC
cdr3_aa: CASSKTGGYGYTF

clone_size: -
d_call: -
j_call: TRBJ2-5
cdr3_length: 15
v_call: TRBV6-6
cdr3_nt: TGTGCCAGCAGCATGTCCCACGGCGTTGAAGAGACCCAGTACTTC
cdr3_aa: CASSMSHGVEETQYF

clone_size: few
d_call: -
j_call: TRBJ1-6
cdr3_length: 14
v_call: TRBV7-9
cdr3_nt: TGTGCCAGCCGCAAGCTTCAGGGCAGCTCACCCCTCCACTTT
cdr3_aa: CASRKLQGSSPLHF

clone_size: -
d_call: -
j_call: TRBJ1-1
cdr3_length: 13
v_call: TRBV9
cdr3_nt: TGTGCCAGCAGCCTCGACCCCGGCCCCGAAGCTTTCTTT
cdr3_aa: CASSLDPGPEAFF

clone_size: once
d_call: -
j_call: TRBJ2-3
cdr3_length: 15
v_call: TRBV7-2
cdr3_nt: TGTGCCAGCAGCTTAGTGTGGTCTCGAGGAGATACGCAGTATTTT
cdr3_aa: CASSLVWSRGDTQYF

clone_size: -
d_call: -
j_call: TRBJ1-2
cdr3_length: 15
v_call: TRBV10-3
cdr3_nt: TGTGCCATCAGTCTGGGGGGGGGCATTGTTGAAGGCTACACCTTC
cdr3_aa: CAISLGGGIVEGYTF

clone_size: -
d_call: -
j_call: TRBJ2-2
cdr3_length: 14
v_call: TRBV19
cdr3_nt: TGTGCCAGTAGGGCGGATGCGAACACCGGGGAGCTGTTTTTT
cdr3_aa: CASRADANTGELFF

clone_size: -
d_call: -
j_call: TRBJ2-3
cdr3_length: 16
v_call: TRBV7-8
cdr3_nt: TGTGCCAGCAGCTTAGCGGTGTGGGGGGCCGGAGATACGCAGTATTTT
cdr3_aa: CASSLAVWGAGDTQYF

clone_size: -
d_call: -
j_call: TRBJ2-1
cdr3_length: 14
v_call: TRBV10-3
cdr3_nt: TGTGCCATCAGTGAAAGGACAGACTACAATGAGCAGTTCTTC
cdr3_aa: CAISERTDYNEQFF

clone_size: once
d_call: -
j_call: TRBJ2-5
cdr3_length: 13
v_call: TRBV7-9
cdr3_nt: TGTGCCAGCAGCCAATACGCGAGAGAGACCCAGTACTTC
cdr3_aa: CASSQYARETQYF

clone_size: -
d_call: -
j_call: TRBJ2-5
cdr3_length: 16
v_call: TRBV4-2
cdr3_nt: TGTGCCAGCAGCCCCGACCGACAGAGGACGGTGGAGACCCAGTACTTC
cdr3_aa: CASSPDRQRTVETQYF

clone_size: -
d_call: -
j_call: TRBJ2-5
cdr3_length: 16
v_call: TRBV5-1
cdr3_nt: TGCGCCAGCAGCTTGGGGGTGGACTGGCAACAAGAGACCCAGTACTTC
cdr3_aa: CASSLGVDWQQETQYF

clone_size: -
d_call: TRBD1
j_call: TRBJ2-7
cdr3_length: 16
v_call: TRBV10-2
cdr3_nt: TGCGCCAGCAGTGAGTTCTCAGGGGGATTCTCCTACGAGCAGTACTTC
cdr3_aa: CASSEFSGGFSYEQYF

clone_size: -
d_call: TRBD1
j_call: TRBJ1-3
cdr3_length: 17
v_call: TRBV10-3
cdr3_nt: TGTGCCATCAGTGTCGTCCGGACAGGGGCTGTTAGAGACACCATATATTTT
cdr3_aa: CAISVVRTGAVRDTIYF

clone_size: -
d_call: -
j_call: TRBJ2-3
cdr3_length: 14
v_call: TRBV5-1
cdr3_nt: TGCGCCAGCAGCTTGGGGGGGAGCACAGATACGCAGTATTTT
cdr3_aa: CASSLGGSTDTQYF

clone_size: -
d_call: TRBD1
j_call: TRBJ1-2
cdr3_length: 14
v_call: TRBV6-6
cdr3_nt: TGTGCCAGCAGTTACGGGACAGGGAACTATGGCTACACCTTC
cdr3_aa: CASSYGTGNYGYTF

clone_size: -
d_call: -
j_call: TRBJ2-1
cdr3_length: 14
v_call: TRBV29-1
cdr3_nt: TGCAGCGTTGAAATGCAGGGAAGGAGGAATGAGCAGTTCTTC
cdr3_aa: CSVEMQGRRNEQFF

clone_size: -
d_call: -
j_call: TRBJ1-2
cdr3_length: 11
v_call: TRBV9
cdr3_nt: TGTGCCAGCAGCGTAGGACATGGCTACACCTTC
cdr3_aa: CASSVGHGYTF

clone_size: -
d_call: -
j_call: TRBJ2-7
cdr3_length: 16
v_call: TRBV7-9
cdr3_nt: TGTGCCAGCAGCCCCCCGGGGGGACAGATATCCTACGAGCAGTACTTC
cdr3_aa: CASSPPGGQISYEQYF

clone_size: -
d_call: TRBD2
j_call: TRBJ2-7
cdr3_length: 14
v_call: TRBV7-8
cdr3_nt: TGTGCCAGCAGGTACCTAGCGGGGCCCTACGAGCAGTACTTC
cdr3_aa: CASRYLAGPYEQYF

clone_size: -
d_call: -
j_call: TRBJ1-2
cdr3_length: 13
v_call: TRBV4-1
cdr3_nt: TGCGCCAGCAGCCAACAGGGTATTGGGGGCTACACCTTC
cdr3_aa: CASSQQGIGGYTF

clone_size: -
d_call: TRBD2
j_call: TRBJ2-1
cdr3_length: 17
v_call: TRBV7-2
cdr3_nt: TGTGCCAGCAGCCGAAACGTAGCGGGAGTCGTCTACAATGAGCAGTTCTTC
cdr3_aa: CASSRNVAGVVYNEQFF

clone_size: -
d_call: -
j_call: TRBJ2-4
cdr3_length: 20
v_call: TRBV28
cdr3_nt: TGTGCCAGCAGTTTTGAGCCTTACAGCCTCCGAACGGCTGCCAAAAACATTCAGTACTTC
cdr3_aa: CASSFEPYSLRTAAKNIQYF

clone_size: -
d_call: TRBD2
j_call: TRBJ2-1
cdr3_length: 15
v_call: TRBV7-9
cdr3_nt: TGTGCCAGCAGCTCAACGGGGGGGACGGCCAATGAGCAGTTCTTC
cdr3_aa: CASSSTGGTANEQFF

clone_size: -
d_call: -
j_call: TRBJ1-1
cdr3_length: 13
v_call: TRBV7-6
cdr3_nt: TGTGCCAGCAGCCTCAGGCTTAACACTGAAGCTTTCTTT
cdr3_aa: CASSLRLNTEAFF

clone_size: -
d_call: -
j_call: TRBJ1-4
cdr3_length: 17
v_call: TRBV5-5
cdr3_nt: TGTGCCAGCAGCTTGGCCGGGACACTTGCAACTAATGAAAAACTGTTTTTT
cdr3_aa: CASSLAGTLATNEKLFF

clone_size: -
d_call: -
j_call: TRBJ1-1
cdr3_length: 12
v_call: TRBV6-5
cdr3_nt: TGTGCCAGCAGTTACGGGTCCCCTGAAGCTTTCTTT
cdr3_aa: CASSYGSPEAFF

clone_size: few
d_call: TRBD1
j_call: TRBJ1-2
cdr3_length: 15
v_call: TRBV19
cdr3_nt: TGTGCCAGTAGTATAGATCGGCTCAGGGGGAGAGGCTACACCTTC
cdr3_aa: CASSIDRLRGRGYTF

clone_size: -
d_call: TRBD1
j_call: TRBJ1-1
cdr3_length: 13
v_call: TRBV29-1
cdr3_nt: TGCAGCGTCTTAGGACAGGCCAAGACTGAAGCTTTCTTT
cdr3_aa: CSVLGQAKTEAFF

clone_size: -
d_call: TRBD1
j_call: TRBJ2-5
cdr3_length: 14
v_call: TRBV6-5
cdr3_nt: TGTGCCAGGACCCTGGGACAGCACCAAGAGACCCAGTACTTC
cdr3_aa: CARTLGQHQETQYF

clone_size: -
d_call: -
j_call: TRBJ1-1
cdr3_length: 15
v_call: TRBV18
cdr3_nt: TGTGCCAGCTCACCCCTGGGCAGGCTGAACACTGAAGCTTTCTTT
cdr3_aa: CASSPLGRLNTEAFF

clone_size: few
d_call: -
j_call: TRBJ1-2
cdr3_length: 11
v_call: TRBV4-1
cdr3_nt: TGCGCCAGCAGCCAAGCAGCAAGGTACACCTTC
cdr3_aa: CASSQAARYTF

clone_size: -
d_call: -
j_call: TRBJ1-5
cdr3_length: 13
v_call: TRBV30
cdr3_nt: TGTGCCTGGAGTGCTGGGCTTGGGCAGCCCCAGCATTTT
cdr3_aa: CAWSAGLGQPQHF

clone_size: -
d_call: TRBD2
j_call: TRBJ2-5
cdr3_length: 14
v_call: TRBV7-9
cdr3_nt: TGTGCCAGCAGCTTATCGTCGGGAGGCGAGACCCAGTACTTC
cdr3_aa: CASSLSSGGETQYF

clone_size: -
d_call: -
j_call: TRBJ2-5
cdr3_length: 14
v_call: TRBV7-2
cdr3_nt: TGTGCCAGCAGCTTAGGATACGTCCAAGAGACCCAGTACTTC
cdr3_aa: CASSLGYVQETQYF